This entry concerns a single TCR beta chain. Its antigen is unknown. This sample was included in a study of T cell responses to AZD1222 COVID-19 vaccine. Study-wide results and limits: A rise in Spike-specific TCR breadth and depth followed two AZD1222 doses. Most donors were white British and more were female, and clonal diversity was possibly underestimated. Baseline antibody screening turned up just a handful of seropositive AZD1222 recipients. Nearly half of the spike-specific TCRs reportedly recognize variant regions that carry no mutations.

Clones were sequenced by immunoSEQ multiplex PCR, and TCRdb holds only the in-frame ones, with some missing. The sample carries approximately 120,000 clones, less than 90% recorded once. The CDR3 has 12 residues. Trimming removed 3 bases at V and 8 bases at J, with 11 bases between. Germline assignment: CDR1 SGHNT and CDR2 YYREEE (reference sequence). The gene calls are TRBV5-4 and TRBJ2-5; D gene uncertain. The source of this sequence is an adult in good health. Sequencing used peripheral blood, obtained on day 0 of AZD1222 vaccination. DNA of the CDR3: TGTGCCAGCAGCTCAGGTCTGGGCACCCAGTACTTC. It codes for CASSSGLGTQYF. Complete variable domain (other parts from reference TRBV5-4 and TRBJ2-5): ETGVTQSPTHLIKTRGQQVTLRCSSQSGHNTVSWYQQALGQGPQFIFQYYREEENGRGNFPPRFSGLQFPNYSSELNVNALELDDSALYLCASSSGLGTQYFGPGTRLLVL.